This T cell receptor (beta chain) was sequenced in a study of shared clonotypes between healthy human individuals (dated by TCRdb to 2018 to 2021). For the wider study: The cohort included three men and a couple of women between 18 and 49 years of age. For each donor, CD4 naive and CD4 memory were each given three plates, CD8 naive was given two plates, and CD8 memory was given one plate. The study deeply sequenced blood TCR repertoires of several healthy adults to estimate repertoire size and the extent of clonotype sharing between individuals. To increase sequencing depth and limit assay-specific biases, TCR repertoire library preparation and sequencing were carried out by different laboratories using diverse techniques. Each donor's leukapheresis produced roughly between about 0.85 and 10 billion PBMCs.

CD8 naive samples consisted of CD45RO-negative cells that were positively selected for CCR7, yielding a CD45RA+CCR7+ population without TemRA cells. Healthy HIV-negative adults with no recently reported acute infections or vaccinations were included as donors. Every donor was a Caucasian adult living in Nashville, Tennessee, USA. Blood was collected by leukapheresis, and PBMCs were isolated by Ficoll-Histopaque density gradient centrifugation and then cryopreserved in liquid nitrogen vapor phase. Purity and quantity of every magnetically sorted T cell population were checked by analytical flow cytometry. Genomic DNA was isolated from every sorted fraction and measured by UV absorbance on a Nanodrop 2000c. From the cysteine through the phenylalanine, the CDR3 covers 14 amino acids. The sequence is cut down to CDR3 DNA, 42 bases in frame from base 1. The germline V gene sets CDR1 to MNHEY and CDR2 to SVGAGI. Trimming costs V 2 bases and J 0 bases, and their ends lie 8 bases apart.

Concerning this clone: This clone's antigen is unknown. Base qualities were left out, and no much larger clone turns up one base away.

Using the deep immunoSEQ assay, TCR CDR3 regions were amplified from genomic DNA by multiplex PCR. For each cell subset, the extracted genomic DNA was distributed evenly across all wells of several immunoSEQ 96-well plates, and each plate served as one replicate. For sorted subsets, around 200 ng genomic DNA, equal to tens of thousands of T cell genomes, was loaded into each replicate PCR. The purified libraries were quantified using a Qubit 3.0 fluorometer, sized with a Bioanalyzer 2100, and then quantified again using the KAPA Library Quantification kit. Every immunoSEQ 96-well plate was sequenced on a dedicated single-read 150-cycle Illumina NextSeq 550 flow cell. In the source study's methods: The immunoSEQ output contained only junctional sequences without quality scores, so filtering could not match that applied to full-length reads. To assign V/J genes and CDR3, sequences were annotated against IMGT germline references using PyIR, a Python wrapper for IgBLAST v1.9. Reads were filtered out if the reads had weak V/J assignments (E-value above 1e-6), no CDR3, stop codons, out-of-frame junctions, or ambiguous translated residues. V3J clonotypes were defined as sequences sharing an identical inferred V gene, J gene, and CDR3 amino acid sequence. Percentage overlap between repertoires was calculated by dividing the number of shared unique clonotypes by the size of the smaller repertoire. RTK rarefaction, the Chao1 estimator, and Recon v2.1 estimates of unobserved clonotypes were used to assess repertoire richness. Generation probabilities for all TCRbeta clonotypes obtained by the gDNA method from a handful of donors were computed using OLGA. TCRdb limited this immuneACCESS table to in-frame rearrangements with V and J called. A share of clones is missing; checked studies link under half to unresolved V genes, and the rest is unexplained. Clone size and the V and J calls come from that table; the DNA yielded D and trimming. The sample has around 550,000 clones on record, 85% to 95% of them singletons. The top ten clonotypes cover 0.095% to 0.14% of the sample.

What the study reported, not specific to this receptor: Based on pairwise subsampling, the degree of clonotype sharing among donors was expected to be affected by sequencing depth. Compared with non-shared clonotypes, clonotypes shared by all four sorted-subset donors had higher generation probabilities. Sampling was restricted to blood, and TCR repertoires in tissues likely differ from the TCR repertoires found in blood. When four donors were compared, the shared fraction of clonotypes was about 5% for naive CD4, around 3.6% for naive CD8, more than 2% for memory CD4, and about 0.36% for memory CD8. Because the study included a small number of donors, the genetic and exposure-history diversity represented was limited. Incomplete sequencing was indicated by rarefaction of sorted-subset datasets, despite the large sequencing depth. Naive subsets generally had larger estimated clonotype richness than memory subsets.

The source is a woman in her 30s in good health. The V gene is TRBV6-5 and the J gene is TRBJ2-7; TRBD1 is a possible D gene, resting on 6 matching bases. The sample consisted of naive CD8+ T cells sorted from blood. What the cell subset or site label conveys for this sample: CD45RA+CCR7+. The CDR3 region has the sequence CASSYGGHSYEQYF. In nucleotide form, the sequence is TGTGCCAGCAGTTACGGGGGACACTCCTACGAGCAGTACTTC.